This is a list of T cell receptor beta chains from one sample in a study of blood T cell repertoires in COVID-19. Some clones are missing from TCRdb's copy, which holds only in-frame ones; the method was immunoSEQ multiplex PCR. The sample records nearly 250,000 clones, about nine tenths being singletons. Sample: peripheral blood. All receptors derive from a woman aged 55-69 years who had recovered from COVID-19. Each CDR3 is given with its conserved first and last residue. D genes are given only for firm matches. Some rows have no size entry. The others give once, few or many, or a class for an expanded clone.

D gene | J gene | V gene | clone size | CDR3 DNA | CDR3 protein
TRBD1 | TRBJ1-2 | TRBV19 | . | TGTGCCAGTAGTATAGAAGCGGACAGGGGGTATGGCTACACCTTC | CASSIEADRGYGYTF
TRBD2 | TRBJ2-3 | TRBV2 | . | TGTGCCAGCGGGAGGGATCGGACTAGCGGGGGGAGAAATACGCAGTATTTT | CASGRDRTSGGRNTQYF
TRBD1 | TRBJ1-6 | TRBV2 | once | TGTGCCAGCAGTGTACAGGGGTTTAATTCACCCCTCCACTTT | CASSVQGFNSPLHF
. | TRBJ1-5 | TRBV6-1 | . | TGTGCCAGCAGTGTCGCCCTTAGACAGAATAATCAGCCCCAGCATTTT | CASSVALRQNNQPQHF
TRBD1 | TRBJ2-7 | TRBV9 | . | TGTGCCAGCAGCATGACAGGGGAAACCTACGAGCAGTACTTC | CASSMTGETYEQYF
. | TRBJ1-1 | TRBV23-1 | . | TGCGCCAGCAGTCAAGCGAAGAACACTGAAGCTTTCTTT | CASSQAKNTEAFF
. | TRBJ1-1 | TRBV6-5 | few | TGTGCCAGCAGAGGGGGGGAGGACGACACTGAAGCTTTCTTT | CASRGGEDDTEAFF
. | TRBJ2-7 | TRBV7-2 | . | TGTGCCAGCAGCTTAGCGGGTTCGGACAGACCCTACTTC | CASSLAGSDRPYF
TRBD1 | TRBJ1-6 | TRBV4-2 | . | TGTGCCAGCAGCCTAGCATCCGGGACAGGGGTCTCACCCCTCCACTTT | CASSLASGTGVSPLHF
TRBD1 | TRBJ2-5 | TRBV19 | . | TGTGCCAGTAGCAGAACTGGACAGGGAGAGACCCAGTACTTC | CASSRTGQGETQYF
TRBD2 | TRBJ2-1 | TRBV28 | . | TGTGCCAGCAGTTCGACTAGCGGGGGGTACTTCCGATACAATGAGCAGTTCTTC | CASSSTSGGYFRYNEQFF
TRBD1 | TRBJ1-6 | TRBV28 | . | TGTGCCAGCACGGGACAGAACTATAATTCACCCCTCCACTTT | CASTGQNYNSPLHF
TRBD1 | TRBJ1-5 | TRBV4-1 | . | TGCGCCAGCAGCCAAGATTTTCGGCAGGGGGCCTTCAATCAGCCCCAGCATTTT | CASSQDFRQGAFNQPQHF
. | TRBJ1-2 | TRBV7-8 | . | TGTGCCAGCAGCTTAGAGGGGTCTCTTTTTGGCTACACCTTC | CASSLEGSLFGYTF
. | TRBJ2-2 | TRBV11-3 | once | TGTGCCAGCAGCTTCGTGAACACCGGGGAGCTGTTTTTT | CASSFVNTGELFF
. | TRBJ1-4 | TRBV2 | . | TGTGCCAGCAGGGCCGAAGTTAATGAAAAACTGTTTTTT | CASRAEVNEKLFF
TRBD1 | TRBJ2-1 | TRBV2 | . | TGTGCCAGCTATAAAGACAGGGGGGCCTACAATGAGCAGTTCTTC | CASYKDRGAYNEQFF
. | TRBJ2-7 | TRBV28 | once | TGTGCCAGCAGTTGGGTCCGGGACTTTGACGAGCAGTACTTC | CASSWVRDFDEQYF
TRBD2 | TRBJ2-7 | TRBV15 | . | TGTGCCACCAGCAAGGGACTAGCGGGGGGTAGACTGCTTTACGAGCAGTACTTC | CATSKGLAGGRLLYEQYF